This T cell receptor (beta chain) was sequenced for a study of T cells in localized non-small cell lung cancer. General observations from the study: There was higher T cell clonality in uninvolved adjacent lung than in tumor, and it was highest there. Prolonged overall survival went with higher T cell density in the blood. Appearances in adjacent lung were noted for a median roughly 50 of the top 100 tumor clones.

A note on this clone: Antigen: not known.

The method was immunoSEQ multiplex PCR; TCRdb's version includes in-frame clones alone and lacks a portion of them. The repertoire consists of 1,300 to 1,500 clones, with about 33% occurring once and the leading ten covering approximately 10%. Atypia-free lung next to the tumor was sampled at least 2 cm from its margin. This clonotype was sampled from a man aged 40 to 69 with stage I lung adenocarcinoma. The source material was normal lung tissue next to the tumor, sampled before any cancer treatment.

The CDR3 DNA follows: TGTGCCAGCAGCCTCGTGCGAGGGGGCCTGGCGGGCTACACCTTC. This translates into CASSLVRGGLAGYTF. This rearrangement joins TRBV11-3 to TRBJ1-2; 7 bases are a match to TRBD1. Losses at the gene ends were 5 bases for V and 8 bases for J; bases not matched to a gene: 14. The CDR3 sequence is 15 residues long. Germline CDR1 SGHNT, CDR2 YENEEA.